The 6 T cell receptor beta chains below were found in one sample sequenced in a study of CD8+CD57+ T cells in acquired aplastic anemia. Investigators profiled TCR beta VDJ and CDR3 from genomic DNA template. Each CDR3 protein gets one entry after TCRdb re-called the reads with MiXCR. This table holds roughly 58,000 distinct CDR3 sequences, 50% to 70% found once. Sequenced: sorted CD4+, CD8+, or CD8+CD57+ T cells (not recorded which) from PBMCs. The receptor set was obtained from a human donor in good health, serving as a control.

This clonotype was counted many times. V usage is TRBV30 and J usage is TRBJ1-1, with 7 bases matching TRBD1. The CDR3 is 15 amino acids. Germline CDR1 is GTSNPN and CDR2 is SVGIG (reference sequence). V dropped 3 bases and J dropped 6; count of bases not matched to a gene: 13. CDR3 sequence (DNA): TGTGCCTGGAGGTTCGGAGGGGGCCGGGTCGCTGAAGCTTTCTTT. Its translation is CAWRFGGGRVAEAFF.

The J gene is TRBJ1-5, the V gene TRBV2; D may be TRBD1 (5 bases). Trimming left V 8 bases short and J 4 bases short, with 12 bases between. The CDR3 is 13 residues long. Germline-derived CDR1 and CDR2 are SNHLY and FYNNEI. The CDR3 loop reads CASGNGGNQPQHF. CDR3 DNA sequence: TGTGCCAGCGGAAACGGGGGGAATCAGCCCCAGCATTTT. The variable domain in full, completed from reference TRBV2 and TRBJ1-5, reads EPEVTQTPSHQVTQMGQEVILRCVPISNHLYFYWYRQILGQKVEFLVSFYNNEISEKSEIFDDQFSVERPDGSNFTLKIRSTKLEDSAMYFCASGNGGNQPQHFGDGTRLSIL.

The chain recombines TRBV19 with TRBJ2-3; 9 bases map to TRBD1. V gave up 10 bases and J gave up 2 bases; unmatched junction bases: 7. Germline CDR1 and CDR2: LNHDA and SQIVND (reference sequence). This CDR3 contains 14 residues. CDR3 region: CATRDRDYTDTQYF. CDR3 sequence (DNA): TGTGCCACTCGGGACAGGGACTACACAGATACGCAGTATTTT. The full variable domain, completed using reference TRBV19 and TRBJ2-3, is DGGITQSPKYLFRKEGQNVTLSCEQNLNHDAMYWYRQDPGQGLRLIYYSQIVNDFQKGDIAEGYSVSREKKESFPLTVTSAQKNPTAFYLCATRDRDYTDTQYFGPGTRLTVL.

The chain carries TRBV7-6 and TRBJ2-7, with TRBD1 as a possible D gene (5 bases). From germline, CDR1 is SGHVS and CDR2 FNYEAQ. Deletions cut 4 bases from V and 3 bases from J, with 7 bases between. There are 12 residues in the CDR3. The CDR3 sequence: CASSSTDYEQYF. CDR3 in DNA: TGTGCCAGCAGCTCGACAGACTACGAGCAGTACTTC.

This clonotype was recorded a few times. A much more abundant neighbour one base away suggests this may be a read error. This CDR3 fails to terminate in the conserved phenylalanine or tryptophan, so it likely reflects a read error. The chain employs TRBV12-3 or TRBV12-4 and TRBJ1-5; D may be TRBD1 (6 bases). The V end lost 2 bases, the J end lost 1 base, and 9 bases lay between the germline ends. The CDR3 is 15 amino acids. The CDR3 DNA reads TGTGCCAGCAGTTTACGGGGGGCGAGCAATCAGCCCCAGCATTCT. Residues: CASSLRGASNQPQHS.

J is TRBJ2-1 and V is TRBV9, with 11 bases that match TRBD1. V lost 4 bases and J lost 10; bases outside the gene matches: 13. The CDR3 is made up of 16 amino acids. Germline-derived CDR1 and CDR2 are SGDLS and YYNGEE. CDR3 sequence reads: CASSLRTGGASGEQFF. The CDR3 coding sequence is TGTGCCAGCAGCCTTCGGACAGGGGGCGCCTCGGGCGAGCAGTTCTTC.